Sequencing of this TCR beta chain was carried out in a study of Ad26.COV2.S vaccination and SARS-CoV-2 variants. This CDR3 region has 13 residues. Germline lookup yields CDR1 SGHDT and CDR2 YYEEEE. V lost 2 bases to trimming and J lost 9 bases, with 15 bases between them. As for treatment: roughly 18 received Ad26.COV2.S at low or high dose, single or two shots; 5 received placebo; per-sample allocation not given. On day 63 after the first injection, vaccine and placebo recipients gave samples. Only in-frame clones appear in the TCRdb table, and some are missing; sequencing was by immunoSEQ multiplex PCR. The data show a few hundred thousand clones, with roughly 85% seen just once and 2.9% held by the top ten.

This chain connects TRBV5-6 to TRBJ2-7; TRBD1 or TRBD2 may be the D gene (5 bases each). The input for sequencing was peripheral blood, taken in a trial of Ad26.COV2.S vaccine versus placebo. The receptor was derived from a person aged 18-60 years who received the Ad26.COV2.S COVID-19 vaccine or a placebo. The CDR3 DNA is TGTGCCAGCAGCTTAGGTAGGGGACGGGTGCAGTACGTC. Amino acid sequence: CASSLGRGRVQYV.